This T cell receptor (beta chain) derives from a study of read filtering for tumor transcriptome and immune sequencing. Study context: Under 10 patients were R-ISS I, some 15 were R-ISS II, over 5 were R-ISS III. Study-level points and caveats: Around 85% of IR-seq clonotypes had one read, totaling approximately 3.5% of reads; RNA-seq: approximately 75% and 45%.

From around 0.4 ug of RNA, a library with molecular barcoded alpha/delta and beta/gamma adaptors was made. MiXCR was run by TCRdb on the reads, yielding one entry per CDR3 protein. The sample yields around 26,000 distinct CDR3 sequences, around 14% seen once. For this clonotype: Its antigen is as yet unknown.

Between the trimmed V and J ends, which lost 4 bases and 3 bases, there was a span of 13 bases. This CDR3 comprises 14 residues. Germline assignment: CDR1 LGHDT and CDR2 YNNKEL (reference sequence). The chain employs TRBV3-1 and TRBJ2-7; D unclear. Sequencing was done on a sample of a population of CD138-negative cells sorted from bone marrow. The receptor comes from a donor older than 35 with multiple myeloma. CDR3 in amino acids: CASSPRARYYEQYF. The CDR3 DNA reads as TGTGCCAGCAGCCCCCGGGCAAGGTACTACGAGCAGTACTTC.